A single sample gave rise to the 25 T cell receptor beta chains below, sequenced in a study of blood T cells in healthy people across ages. A sample-barcoded 5' primer and a J-beta primer mix were used in a second PCR of about 7 to 12 cycles. TCRdb recomputed calls from the 5' RACE reads with MiXCR, one row per CDR3 protein. The data show 1.5 million to 2 million distinct CDR3 sequences, with around half seen just once and roughly 2% held by the top ten. Sequencing was performed on blood. Receptor source: a woman aged 40 to 50 in good health.

The chain couples TRBV7-2 to TRBJ1-2; 7 bases align to TRBD1. V shed 7 bases and J 2 bases; nucleotides not matched to a gene: 10. Germline lookup yields CDR1 SGHTA and CDR2 FQGNSA. The CDR3 runs to 15 residues. DNA for the CDR3: TGTGCCAGCACCGTAATCGGGACAGCGAACTATGGCTACACCTTC. Protein: CASTVIGTANYGYTF.

The chain recombines TRBV9 with TRBJ2-3; 7 bases fit TRBD2. Germline V gives CDR1 SGDLS, CDR2 YYNGEE. J was trimmed by 4 bases and V by 0 bases; bases with no gene match: 11. The CDR3 has 17 residues. CDR3 sequence: CASSVDPWGGVADTQYF. The CDR3 nucleotides read TGTGCCAGCAGCGTAGACCCCTGGGGGGGGGTGGCAGATACGCAGTATTTT.

About this clonotype: The junction differs from germline at one of its ends, possibly a read error. The rearrangement joins TRBV12-5 to TRBJ2-1; D is undetermined. There are 14 residues in the CDR3. Germline CDR1 LGHNT, CDR2 FRNRAP. The CDR3 reads CAGGSQPSSREQFF. Written as DNA, the CDR3 is TGTGCTGGTGGTTCCCAGCCTTCCTCGAGGGAGCAGTTCTTC.

DNA for the CDR3: TGTGCCAGCAGTGACCCGACAAGGCAGACTATAGCCAAAAACATTCAGTACTTC. Translated, it gives CASSDPTRQTIAKNIQYF. The J gene is TRBJ2-4, the V gene TRBV6-4, with TRBD2 as a possible D gene (5 bases). Trimming took off 2 bases at V and 0 bases at J, with 17 bases between the two ends. Germline-derived CDR1 and CDR2 are MRHNA and SNTAGT. The CDR3 extends over 18 amino acids.

The rearrangement uses TRBV25-1 and TRBJ2-1; D remains unclear. Germline V gene lookup returns CDR1 MGHDK and CDR2 SYGVNS. This CDR3 is built from 16 residues. V was shortened by 1 base and J by 4 bases, with 14 bases between the two germline ends. CDR3 region: CASSESSTLLYNEQFF. CDR3 DNA sequence: TGTGCCAGCAGTGAATCAAGCACCTTACTATACAATGAGCAGTTCTTC.

This clonotype was picked up one time. This chain links TRBV20-1 with TRBJ2-5; no clear D gene. The CDR3 spans 13 residues. Germline CDR1 and CDR2: DFQATT and SNEGSKA (reference sequence). Between the trimmed V and J ends, which lost 1 base and 4 bases, there was a span of 10 bases. The CDR3 DNA reads as TGCAGTGCTAGAGGACCAACGAGAGAGACCCAGTACTTC. As protein: CSARGPTRETQYF.

In its sample, this clonotype was seen a few times. The J gene is TRBJ2-7, the V gene TRBV11-1, with D perhaps TRBD2 (5 bases). Between the trimmed V and J ends, which lost 6 bases and 7 bases, there was a span of 22 bases. Germline-derived CDR1 and CDR2 are SGHAT and FQDESV (reference sequence). This CDR3 is 15 amino acids long. The CDR3 nucleotides are TGTGCCAGCAGTGAAGGACTGTTTGCCTACAATGAGCAGTACTTC. Protein product: CASSEGLFAYNEQYF.

V gene TRBV7-2 combines with J gene TRBJ2-4; D gene unclear. Germline CDR1 reads SGHTA; CDR2 reads FQGNSA. CDR3 length equals 17 residues. Trimming took off 1 base at V and 2 bases at J, with 15 bases between the two ends. CDR3 sequence reads: CASSLEVVPHTKNIQYF. DNA for the CDR3: TGTGCCAGCAGCTTAGAGGTGGTCCCGCACACCAAAAACATTCAGTACTTC.

The V and J genes are TRBV10-3 and TRBJ1-1; 10 bases fit TRBD1. V lost 6 bases to trimming and J lost 4 bases; unmatched junction nucleotides: 5. This CDR3 spans 14 amino acids. The germline V gene has CDR1 ENHRY and CDR2 SYGVKD. The CDR3 spells CAISPWTGGTEAFF. The CDR3, as DNA: TGTGCCATCAGCCCCTGGACAGGGGGCACTGAAGCTTTCTTT.

The chain carries TRBV7-9 and TRBJ1-1; no clear D gene. Germline CDR1 is SEHNR and CDR2 is FQNEAQ (reference sequence). This CDR3 is 14 amino acids long. Trimming stripped 3 bases from V and 1 base from J, with 9 bases between. The CDR3 nucleotides read TGTGCCAGCAGCTTGAAAGGCGAGAACACTGAAGCTTTCTTT. The encoded protein is CASSLKGENTEAFF.

This clonotype came up a few times. The chain has TRBV5-1 and TRBJ2-1; D may be TRBD2 (6 bases). The length of the CDR3 is 14 residues. The V and J ends lost 0 bases and 7 bases respectively, with 11 bases between them. Germline values: CDR1 SGHRS, CDR2 YFSETQ. CDR3 bases: TGCGCCAGCAGCTTGGCCGGGAGTCGGAATGAGCAGTTCTTC. As protein: CASSLAGSRNEQFF.

The chain joins TRBV29-1 to TRBJ2-3, with TRBD1 matching 9 bases. Germline V CDR1 and CDR2: SQVTM, ANQGSEA. This CDR3 contains 15 residues. With 5 bases clipped from V and 1 base from J, the junction kept 7 bases outside the gene matches. The CDR3 loop reads CSVWTRDRGTDTQYF. CDR3 DNA: TGCAGCGTTTGGACCCGGGACAGGGGCACAGATACGCAGTATTTT.

This chain joins TRBV9 and TRBJ2-1; 10 positions match TRBD2. The germline V gene encodes CDR1 SGDLS and CDR2 YYNGEE. Trimming removed 4 bases from V and 1 base from J; junction bases left unmatched: 8. The CDR3 covers 17 residues. DNA of the CDR3: TGTGCCAGCAGCCTTACCCTTAGCGGGGGGTCCTACAATGAGCAGTTCTTC. It encodes CASSLTLSGGSYNEQFF.

CDR3 region: CASSQDLPRAGNQPQHF. DNA of the CDR3: TGTGCCAGCAGCCAAGATCTCCCCAGGGCGGGCAATCAGCCCCAGCATTTT. V gene TRBV14 combines with J gene TRBJ1-5; TRBD1 might be the D (5 bases). The CDR3 length is 17 residues. V lost 0 bases, J lost 2 bases, and 14 bases lay in between. CDR1 is SGHDN and CDR2 is FVKESK in the germline V gene.

V and J are TRBV28 and TRBJ2-5; D not certain. Trimming removed 5 bases at V and 11 bases at J, with 15 bases between. The CDR3 runs 12 residues. Germline lookup yields CDR1 MDHEN and CDR2 SYDVKM. The CDR3 bases are TGTGCCAGCAGTACCTCCTACAATGAGCAGTACTTC. Protein product: CASSTSYNEQYF.

This sequence joins TRBV13 and TRBJ2-4; the D gene could be TRBD1 or TRBD2 (6 bases each). With the DNA end fitting TRBJ2-5 better, the J assignment may be wrong. The CDR3 length is 16 residues. The germline V gene has CDR1 PRHDT and CDR2 FYEKMQ (reference sequence). The CDR3 coding sequence is TGTGCCAGCAGCTTAGGGCCGACAGGACTACAAGAGACCCAGTACTTC. This gives the protein CASSLGPTGLQETQYF.

The gene calls are TRBV7-9 and TRBJ1-6; the D is unclear. V was pared by 2 bases and J by 8 bases, with 10 bases between. Germline CDR1 is SEHNR and CDR2 is FQNEAQ (reference sequence). This CDR3 spans 14 amino acids. The DNA for the CDR3 is TGTGCCAGCAGCTTAAGGGCAGATCATTCACCCCTCCACTTT. Translated, it gives CASSLRADHSPLHF. Full variable domain (outside the CDR3, taken from reference TRBV7-9 and TRBJ1-6): DTGVSQNPRHKITKRGQNVTFRCDPISEHNRLYWYRQTLGQGPEFLTYFQNEAQLEKSRLLSDRFSAERPKGSFSTLEIQRTEQGDSAMYLCASSLRADHSPLHFGNGTRLTVT.

The rearrangement links TRBV5-1 to TRBJ2-3; D is unresolved. V was pared by 0 bases and J by 4 bases, with 9 bases between. The CDR3 runs 14 residues. Germline V CDR1 and CDR2: SGHRS, YFSETQ. Here the CDR3 reads CASSLGKVADTQYF. As DNA, the CDR3 is TGCGCCAGCAGCTTGGGTAAGGTTGCAGATACGCAGTATTTT.

In nucleotides, the CDR3 is TGTGCCAGCCTGTGGGACGTGGGTAATGAGCAGTTCTTC. Amino acids: CASLWDVGNEQFF. This chain uses TRBV25-1 with TRBJ2-1; TRBD1 or TRBD2 may be the D gene (5 bases each). The V gene lost 8 bases and the J gene lost 7 bases, with 15 bases spanning the gap. The CDR3 extends over 13 amino acids. The germline gives CDR1 MGHDK, CDR2 SYGVNS. Based on the CDR3 plus reference TRBV25-1 and TRBJ2-1, the full variable domain is EADIYQTPRYLVIGTGKKITLECSQTMGHDKMYWYQQDPGMELHLIHYSYGVNSTEKGDLSSESTVSRIRTEHFPLTLESARPSHTSQYLCASLWDVGNEQFFGPGTRLTVL.

The chain carries TRBV29-1 and TRBJ1-2; 7 nucleotides line up with TRBD1. CDR1 SQVTM and CDR2 ANQGSEA come from the germline V gene. CDR3 size: 16 residues. V gave up 8 bases and J gave up 2 bases; unmatched junction bases: 17. The CDR3 sequence: CSTTRSRGLANYGYTF. CDR3 sequence (DNA): TGCAGCACCACCAGGTCGAGGGGGCTGGCAAACTATGGCTACACCTTC.

This chain joins TRBV7-9 and TRBJ2-4; D ambiguous. The CDR3 is 11 residues long. Per germline, CDR1 SEHNR and CDR2 FQNEAQ (reference sequence). V was clipped by 8 bases and J by 13 bases, with 15 bases between them. The CDR3: CASHSRNEQYF. CDR3 DNA sequence: TGTGCCAGCCATAGTAGGAATGAGCAGTACTTC.

The rearrangement uses TRBV24-1 and TRBJ2-3; 12 bases line up with TRBD2. V was pared by 4 bases and J by 2 bases, with 3 bases of the junction left unmatched. In germline, CDR1 is KGHDR, CDR2 SFDVKD. The CDR3 length is 16 residues. CDR3 sequence: CATSDRTSGTTDTQYF. CDR3 nucleotide sequence: TGTGCCACCAGTGACAGGACTAGCGGGACCACAGATACGCAGTATTTT.

V usage is TRBV15 and J usage is TRBJ1-1; no firm D call. CDR3 length: 16 residues. Trimming took off 6 bases at V and 1 base at J, with 18 bases between the two ends. Per the germline V gene, CDR1 is LNHNV and CDR2 is YYDKDF (reference sequence). The CDR3 DNA sequence: TGTGCCACCAGGGGTTTCGACTGGGGAGGGAACACTGAAGCTTTCTTT. This codes for CATRGFDWGGNTEAFF. The complete variable domain, with remaining parts taken from reference TRBV15 and TRBJ1-1, reads DAMVIQNPRYQVTQFGKPVTLSCSQTLNHNVMYWYQQKSSQAPKLLFHYYDKDFNNEADTPDNFQSRRPNTSFCFLDIRSPGLGDTAMYLCATRGFDWGGNTEAFFGQGTRLTVV.

CDR3 protein: CSVARVGSYNEQYF. CDR3 in DNA: TGCAGCGTTGCCAGGGTGGGCTCCTACAATGAGCAGTACTTC. The rearrangement links TRBV29-1 to TRBJ2-1, with a possible D match to TRBD1 (5 bases). The last part of the DNA fits TRBJ2-7 better; the J call may be wrong. CDR3 length: 14 residues. Germline CDR1 reads SQVTM; CDR2 reads ANQGSEA.

There are a few counts of this clonotype. V is TRBV5-6 and J is TRBJ2-4, with D tentatively TRBD2 (7 bases). Trimming pared 4 bases from V and 2 bases from J, leaving 13 bases between. The CDR3 has 15 amino acids. Germline-derived CDR1 and CDR2 are SGHDT and YYEEEE. The CDR3 region is CASSPNGGPKNIQYF. Written as DNA, the CDR3 is TGTGCCAGCAGCCCGAACGGGGGGCCCAAAAACATTCAGTACTTC.